This T cell receptor (beta chain) was recorded in a study of shared clonotypes between healthy human individuals. Clones were sequenced by immunoSEQ multiplex PCR, and TCRdb holds only the in-frame ones, with some missing. The sample has around 1,900,000 clones, around 95% seen once. This clone was picked up one time. V was trimmed by 3 bases and J by 1 base, leaving 10 bases between them. This CDR3 contains 13 residues. Germline values: CDR1 SQVTM, CDR2 ANQGSEA. Terminally differentiated effector memory CD45RA+ cells were excluded by CCR7 positive selection of CD45RO-negative cells. The rearrangement joins TRBV29-1 to TRBJ2-7; tentatively, D is TRBD1 (6 bases). Sequences were obtained from naive CD8+ T cells from PBMCs. This TCR derives from a young man in good health. Some clones in this sample may be carry-over from other donors' samples. The chain's CDR3 is CSVESQGSYEQYF. The DNA of the CDR3 is TGCAGCGTTGAGAGTCAGGGGTCCTACGAGCAGTACTTC.